This T cell receptor beta chain was documented in a study of T cells in Graves' hyperthyroidism and ophthalmopathy (dated by TCRdb to the late 2010s). Study-level background: Peripheral blood samples were taken at initial diagnosis, before any treatment was given. To identify TCR V-J signatures that set the groups apart, the researchers used a discovery cohort of 90 to 100 patients, made up of 43 with Graves' ophthalmopathy and 57 with stable Graves' hyperthyroidism. Prospective prediction of ophthalmopathy was tested in an independent validation cohort of fewer than 20 hyperthyroidism patients and 17 patients who later progressed to ophthalmopathy. The roughly 100 discovery patients were randomly divided into training and test sets at a 7:3 ratio. Thyroid tissue and blood T-cell repertoires from about six Graves' hyperthyroidism patients were also compared in the study. Following sampling, methimazole starting at 30 mg daily was given to hyperthyroidism patients, and high-dose intravenous methylprednisolone was given to ophthalmopathy patients. The paper describes TCR Vbeta CDR3 sequencing of around 130 peripheral blood samples, made up of about 41 ophthalmopathy patients, approximately 76 hyperthyroidism patients and roughly 17 progressor patients.

Its CDR3 holds 14 amino acids, cysteine through phenylalanine. Just the 42-base CDR3 DNA is kept, in frame starting at base 1. Trimming takes 4 bases off V and 4 bases off J; junction bases not matched to a gene: 3. The germline V gene gives CDR1 as SGHRS and CDR2 as YFSETQ. This clonotype was seen many times. Its antigen is currently not known. Base qualities are not recorded, but no much larger clone differs from it by a single base. The TCR beta CDR3 regions were amplified from the RNA transcripts. The TCR CDR3 was subjected to a first round of RT-PCR using the HTBI primer set and the Qiagen OneStep RT-PCR kit. Libraries were constructed in a second round of multiplex PCR, after which size selection and purification were performed. Libraries were sequenced paired-end with 100 bp reads on an Illumina HiSeq2000. Per the authors' processing: SOAPnuke was used to process the raw data, with reads discarded if the reads contained adapters or uncalled bases, had a mean Phred below 15, or lacked an exact constant-primer or identifier match. High-quality paired reads were merged with COPE v1.2.5, and unique nucleotide sequences were defined as clonotypes. Clonotypes were aligned to IMGT TRBV, TRBD and TRBJ reference segments using MiTCR v1.1. Only V-J combinations with frequency above 0.0001, covering 99% to 99.2% of repertoires, were analysed. The TCS score was defined as F50 (clonal expansion) divided by E x V (chaos), with BLOSUM62-based TCRdist calculated between CDR3 peptides within each V-J. Welch's t-statistics and random forest reduced roughly 500 V-J features to around 14, which were used in a naive Bayes classifier (R e1071). TCRdb reprocessing: public reads trimmed at Q25 with fastp, clones called with MiXCR, in-frame beta chains kept. One record per CDR3 amino acid sequence lists the most common genes and DNA. V and J calls and clone size were set by TCRdb, not the authors. This sample is represented by about 380,000 distinct CDR3 sequences; approximately 18% of them were singletons. Over 35% of the sample comes from the top ten.

Paper-wide results and their limitations: In validation, progression to ophthalmopathy was predicted by the model with roughly 71% sensitivity and roughly 72% specificity, a median of around 6.5 months before onset. No statistical method was used to set the sample size in advance, and investigators knew the group allocation. In cross-validation, a model built on a 13 V-J signature told ophthalmopathy apart from stable hyperthyroidism with approximately 90% sensitivity and around 83% specificity, and in testing the same model reached 80%/75%. Blood samples also contained most of the expanded thyroid clonotypes (frequency above 0.001), which suggests that blood repertoires may reflect thyroid immune responses.

Moderately to severely active disease, a Clinical Activity Score of at least 3, a NOSPECS grade of at least 4, and a duration under 3 months were present in ophthalmopathy patients. The study excluded patients with uncontrolled infections, other autoimmune diseases, pregnancy or lactation. Clinical symptoms, serum thyroxine and TRAb, thyroid ultrasound, and orbital computed tomography formed the basis for the diagnoses. PBMCs were isolated from about 10 ml of fresh peripheral blood by Ficoll-Paque density gradient centrifugation. Total RNA was extracted with Trizol reagent, and quality was checked on an Agilent 2100 Bioanalyzer.

This clonotype was obtained from a man younger than 35 with Graves' ophthalmopathy. The sample consisted of blood. The chain is made from TRBV5-1 and TRBJ1-2; 11 central bases correspond to TRBD1. The CDR3 in this case is CASSEGTGGYGYTF. The DNA sequence is given as TGCGCCAGCAGCGAAGGGACAGGGGGCTATGGCTACACCTTC.